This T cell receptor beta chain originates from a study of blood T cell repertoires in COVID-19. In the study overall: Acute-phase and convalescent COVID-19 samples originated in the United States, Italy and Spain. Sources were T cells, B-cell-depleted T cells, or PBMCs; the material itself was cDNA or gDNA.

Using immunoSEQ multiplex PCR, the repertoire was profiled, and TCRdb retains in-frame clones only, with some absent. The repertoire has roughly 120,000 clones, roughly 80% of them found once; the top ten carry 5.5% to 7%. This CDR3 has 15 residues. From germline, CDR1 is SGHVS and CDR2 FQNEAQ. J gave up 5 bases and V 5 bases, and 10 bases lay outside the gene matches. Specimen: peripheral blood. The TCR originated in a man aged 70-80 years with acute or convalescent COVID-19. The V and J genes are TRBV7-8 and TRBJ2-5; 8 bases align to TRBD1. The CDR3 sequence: CASSPLTGAGETQYF. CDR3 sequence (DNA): TGTGCCAGCAGCCCTTTGACAGGGGCAGGGGAGACCCAGTACTTC.